The 31 T cell receptor beta chains below all came from one sample that was sequenced in a study of blood T cell repertoires in COVID-19. The table came from immunoSEQ multiplex PCR; TCRdb's copy has only in-frame clones and leaves some out. The table lists about 160,000 clones, approximately 84% of them singletons, with roughly 8% in the top ten. Sequenced input: peripheral blood. These receptors were obtained from a man aged 35 to 55 who had recovered from COVID-19.

The rearrangement links TRBV10-3 to TRBJ1-2, with D unresolved. Germline assignment: CDR1 ENHRY and CDR2 SYGVKD. The V gene lost 2 bases and the J gene lost 4 bases, with 8 bases spanning the gap. The CDR3 consists of 13 residues. The DNA for the CDR3 is TGTGCCATCAGTGAGGACCTAGGCTATGGCTACACCTTC. This sequence encodes CAISEDLGYGYTF.

The chain couples TRBV7-9 to TRBJ2-5, with 7 bases matching TRBD2. V trimming: 9 bases; J trimming: 3 bases; junction bases outside the gene matches: 4. Germline CDR1 reads SEHNR; CDR2 reads FQNEAQ (reference sequence). This CDR3 is 12 amino acids long. In DNA, the CDR3 is TGTGCCAGTTGGGGAGGGGAAGAGACCCAGTACTTC. Its translation: CASWGGEETQYF.

This clone was counted a few times. This chain links TRBV6-5 with TRBJ2-1; D might be TRBD2 (5 bases). CDR1 is MNHEY, CDR2 SVGAGI, per germline. This CDR3 region has 12 residues. V gave up 9 bases and J gave up 7 bases, with 13 bases separating them. The CDR3 DNA is TGTGCCAGTTCCCGGGAAATAAATGAGCAGTTCTTC. Translation: CASSREINEQFF.

The rearrangement links TRBV11-3 to TRBJ2-5, with TRBD1 as a possible D gene (6 bases). Germline V lookup: CDR1 SGHNT, CDR2 YENEEA. The CDR3 is 17 amino acids. Trimming took off 0 bases at V and 1 base at J, with 15 bases between the two ends. Here the CDR3 DNA reads TGTGCCAGCAGCTTAGATCCCCCGAGGACAGCCCAAGAGACCCAGTACTTC. Translating it yields CASSLDPPRTAQETQYF.

This chain uses TRBV27 with TRBJ1-3; D is possibly TRBD1 (5 bases). The V gene's germline CDR1 is MNHEY and CDR2 SMNVEV (reference sequence). The germline V and J ends were trimmed by 5 bases and 3 bases, with 11 bases remaining between them. The CDR3 length is 14 residues. Here the CDR3 reads CASSRAGNGNTIYF. In nucleotides, the CDR3 is TGTGCCAGCAGTCGGGCAGGGAATGGAAACACCATATATTTT.

The chain is built from TRBV28 and TRBJ2-7; D possibly corresponds to TRBD2 (6 bases). From germline, CDR1 is MDHEN and CDR2 SYDVKM. CDR3 length: 15 residues. Deletions cut 4 bases from V and 7 bases from J, with 20 bases between. CDR3 amino acids: CASSSPGTLLGEQYF. The CDR3 region has the DNA TGTGCCAGCAGTTCCCCCGGGACTCTTCTGGGGGAGCAGTACTTC.

The rearrangement links TRBV7-9 to TRBJ1-5; 9 nucleotides match TRBD1. Germline V CDR1 and CDR2: SEHNR, FQNEAQ (reference sequence). The V segment lost 5 bases and the J segment 6 bases; nucleotides outside the gene matches: 8. The CDR3 consists of 15 residues. Here the CDR3 reads CASSPPGTGSQPQHF. For the CDR3, the DNA is TGTGCCAGCAGCCCCCCCGGGACAGGGAGTCAGCCCCAGCATTTT.

This clone was found once. The chain has TRBV6-5 and TRBJ2-7, with 7 positions matching TRBD1. The V and J ends lost 5 bases and 0 bases, in that order; junction bases with no gene match: 7. The CDR3 sequence is 15 residues long. Per the germline V gene, CDR1 is MNHEY and CDR2 is SVGAGI. The CDR3 coding sequence is TGTGCCAGCAGTCTTGACAGGGAACCCTCCTACGAGCAGTACTTC. Translated, it gives CASSLDREPSYEQYF.

This clone was detected a few times. Germline is not matched at one junction end, which may reflect a read error. V gene TRBV19 combines with J gene TRBJ2-7; D is perhaps TRBD2 (5 bases). The CDR3 runs 13 residues. CDR1 is LNHDA, CDR2 SQIVND, per germline (reference sequence). CDR3 residues: CASSDSSSHEQYF. CDR3 bases: TGTGCCAGTAGTGACTCTAGCTCCCACGAGCAGTACTTC.

The V and J genes are TRBV6-5 and TRBJ1-3; D is ambiguous. Germline V gene lookup returns CDR1 MNHEY and CDR2 SVGAGI. This CDR3 is built from 13 residues. Trimming took off 5 bases at V and 3 bases at J, with 8 bases between the two ends. CDR3 DNA sequence: TGTGCCAGCAGTAATTCTATTGGAAACACCATATATTTT. Residues: CASSNSIGNTIYF.

V gene TRBV5-5 combines with J gene TRBJ2-7; no reliable D call. The germline V gene encodes CDR1 SGHKS and CDR2 YYEKEE (reference sequence). This CDR3 region has 12 residues. V was clipped by 2 bases and J by 3 bases, with 6 bases between them. The CDR3 DNA is TGTGCCAGCAGCTTAAACGGCTACGAGCAGTACTTC. It is translated as CASSLNGYEQYF. The whole variable domain, remainder taken from reference TRBV5-5 and TRBJ2-7, is DAGVTQSPTHLIKTRGQQVTLRCSPISGHKSVSWYQQVLGQGPQFIFQYYEKEERGRGNFPDRFSARQFPNYSSELNVNALLLGDSALYLCASSLNGYEQYFGPGTRLTVT.

The V call is TRBV24-1, the J call TRBJ2-1, with 10 bases fitting TRBD2. Germline lookup yields CDR1 KGHDR and CDR2 SFDVKD. With V trimmed by 6 bases and J by 7 bases, 8 bases remained unmatched. The CDR3 is 15 residues long. This CDR3 reads CATSIGAGGLNEQFF. In nucleotides, the CDR3 is TGTGCCACCAGTATTGGAGCGGGAGGGCTGAATGAGCAGTTCTTC.

The chain employs TRBV30 and TRBJ1-6; 8 bases match TRBD1. This CDR3 has 14 amino acids. Looked up from germline, CDR1 is GTSNPN and CDR2 is SVGIG (reference sequence). The V gene end was trimmed by 1 base and the J gene end by 10 bases; junction bases not matched to a gene: 6. DNA of the CDR3: TGTGCCTGGAGTGAGGGGACAGGAATATCACCCCTCCACTTT. This gives the protein CAWSEGTGISPLHF.

The chain employs TRBV4-1 and TRBJ1-2; 7 bases are a match to TRBD1. V trimming: 4 bases; J trimming: 2 bases; junction bases outside the gene matches: 16. Germline V lookup: CDR1 MGHRA, CDR2 YSYEKL. The CDR3 contains 18 residues. The CDR3, as DNA: TGCGCCAGCAGCCCGGACTCCGACAGGGCGCGAATAAACTATGGCTACACCTTC. Translation gives CASSPDSDRARINYGYTF.

This clone was detected once. The gene calls are TRBV28 and TRBJ2-7; TRBD1 is a possible D gene (6 bases). The CDR3 length is 12 residues. The V and J ends lost 9 bases and 7 bases respectively, with 16 bases between them. Germline CDR1 is MDHEN and CDR2 is SYDVKM. The CDR3 bases are TGTGCCAGTCAGGACAGCCCGCGGGAGCAGTACTTC. This encodes CASQDSPREQYF.

The rearrangement links TRBV11-3 to TRBJ2-3; 8 bases match TRBD1. The CDR3 is made up of 15 amino acids. After removal of 5 bases from V and 4 bases from J, the junction contained 8 bases not matched to a gene. Germline loops: CDR1 SGHNT, CDR2 YENEEA. Here the CDR3 reads CASSDRTGMADTQYF. CDR3 bases: TGTGCCAGCAGCGACCGGACAGGGATGGCAGATACGCAGTATTTT. Looking up the rest from reference TRBV11-3 and TRBJ2-3 gives the full variable domain: EAGVVQSPRYKIIEKKQPVAFWCNPISGHNTLYWYLQNLGQGPELLIRYENEEAVDDSQLPKDRFSAERLKGVDSTLKIQPAELGDSAVYLCASSDRTGMADTQYFGPGTRLTVL.

The CDR3 sequence: CASSQDRPSGRGIQYF. DNA of the CDR3: TGTGCCAGCAGCCAAGATCGACCTAGCGGGAGGGGGATTCAGTACTTC. This chain connects TRBV3-1 (or the pseudogene TRBV3-2) to TRBJ2-4; 12 bases align to TRBD2. The CDR3 length is 16 residues. Germline trimming cut 0 bases from V and 10 bases from J; bases unmatched to any gene: 7. The germline V gene encodes CDR1 LGHDT and CDR2 YNNKEL (reference sequence).

The genes are TRBV4-2 and TRBJ2-1; 8 nucleotides agree with TRBD2. The CDR3 consists of 16 residues. V dropped 1 base and J dropped 2; count of bases not matched to a gene: 4. Looked up from germline, CDR1 is LGHNA and CDR2 is YNFKEQ. Written as DNA, the CDR3 is TGTGCCAGCAGCCAAGGAGACGGGGGGGCCTACAATGAGCAGTTCTTC. Translated, it gives CASSQGDGGAYNEQFF.

Comment on this clone: The germline gene is not matched at one end of the junction; a read error may be the cause. This rearrangement joins TRBV12-3 or TRBV12-4 to TRBJ1-2; D not resolved. The CDR3 covers 12 residues. The CDR3 loop reads CASSPRLLWTDF. The CDR3 nucleotides read TGTGCCAGCAGTCCCCGGCTTTTATGGACTGACTTC.

The chain uses TRBV28 and TRBJ1-1, with D perhaps TRBD1 (6 bases). The germline gives CDR1 MDHEN, CDR2 SYDVKM. CDR3 size: 15 residues. V lost 5 bases to trimming and J lost 8 bases, with 21 bases between them. CDR3 in amino acids: CASSPLGGRDLEAFF. CDR3 in DNA: TGTGCCAGCAGTCCCCTCGGGGGGCGAGATCTGGAAGCTTTCTTT.

The chain couples TRBV3-1 (or the pseudogene TRBV3-2) to TRBJ2-7, with TRBD1 matching 9 bases. This CDR3 contains 16 residues. Germline lookup yields CDR1 LGHDT and CDR2 YNNKEL (reference sequence). After removal of 4 bases from V and 0 bases from J, the junction contained 7 bases not matched to a gene. The CDR3 region has the DNA TGTGCCAGCAGCCCAACCGGGACAGGGTACTCCTACGAGCAGTACTTC. Protein product: CASSPTGTGYSYEQYF.

The J gene is TRBJ1-1, the V gene TRBV27; D unclear. V lost 0 bases to trimming and J lost 1 base, with 9 bases between them. Germline V gives CDR1 MNHEY, CDR2 SMNVEV (reference sequence). The CDR3 length is 15 residues. The CDR3 protein is CASSLSRGSNTEAFF. CDR3 in DNA: TGTGCCAGCAGTTTATCACGGGGATCGAACACTGAAGCTTTCTTT.

V gene TRBV27 combines with J gene TRBJ2-7; 11 bases match TRBD1. This CDR3 comprises 15 residues. The J segment lost 1 base and the V segment lost 7 bases, leaving 6 bases of the junction unmatched. Germline V lookup: CDR1 MNHEY, CDR2 SMNVEV (reference sequence). The CDR3 loop reads CASKMGDRGSYEQYF. The CDR3 nucleotides are TGTGCCAGCAAAATGGGGGACAGGGGGTCCTACGAGCAGTACTTC.

This clone was recorded once. The V call is TRBV28, the J call TRBJ2-1; maybe TRBD2 (9 bases). The CDR3 covers 19 residues. Germline CDR1 and CDR2: MDHEN and SYDVKM. Trimming removed 7 bases at V and 4 bases at J, with 29 bases between. CDR3 residues: CASTPQGASGTRGYNEQFF. DNA for the CDR3: TGTGCCAGCACTCCCCAGGGGGCTAGCGGGACGAGGGGATACAATGAGCAGTTCTTC.

The chain employs TRBV11-3 and TRBJ2-1, with 7 bases aligning to TRBD1. Losses at the gene ends were 5 bases for V and 5 bases for J; bases not matched to a gene: 18. From germline, CDR1 is SGHNT and CDR2 YENEEA. The CDR3 consists of 18 residues. The CDR3 nucleotides are TGTGCCAGCAGCCCAAAGGGCGGACTGGACAGGTTTAACAATGAGCAGTTCTTC. Residues: CASSPKGGLDRFNNEQFF.

V usage is TRBV6-2 or TRBV6-3 and J usage is TRBJ1-2; D is unresolved. Germline-derived CDR1 and CDR2 are MNHEY and SVGEGT. V was shortened by 2 bases and J by 4 bases, with 20 bases between the two germline ends. The CDR3 has 17 residues. CDR3 DNA sequence: TGTGCCAGCAGTTACACCGAAGGACGAATACGGGGCTATGGCTACACCTTC. Residues: CASSYTEGRIRGYGYTF.

The chain is built from TRBV12-3 or TRBV12-4 and TRBJ2-5, with no clear D. V was shortened by 6 bases and J by 0 bases, with 8 bases between the two germline ends. The CDR3 runs 13 residues. The CDR3 DNA sequence: TGTGCCAGCAGCGACCGGGACCAAGAGACCCAGTACTTC. Residues: CASSDRDQETQYF.

The chain uses TRBV19 and TRBJ2-1; TRBD2 agrees at 8 bases. This CDR3 is 16 amino acids long. Germline lookup yields CDR1 LNHDA and CDR2 SQIVND (reference sequence). With 7 bases clipped from V and 0 bases from J, the junction kept 8 bases outside the gene matches. DNA of the CDR3: TGTGCCAGTACCAAACTAGCGGCAAGCTCCTACAATGAGCAGTTCTTC. Translating it yields CASTKLAASSYNEQFF.

This clone was recorded once. V usage is TRBV7-9 and J usage is TRBJ2-1, with D unclear. Trimming cost V 5 bases and J 5 bases, with 10 bases left between them. There are 13 residues in the CDR3. Germline lookup yields CDR1 SEHNR and CDR2 FQNEAQ (reference sequence). CDR3 residues: CASSRWPHNEQFF. CDR3 sequence (DNA): TGTGCCAGCAGCCGCTGGCCCCACAATGAGCAGTTCTTC.

The rearrangement links TRBV7-2 to TRBJ2-3; maybe TRBD2 (6 bases). The V end was cut by 3 bases, the J end by 1 base, with 23 bases between. The length of the CDR3 is 19 residues. Per the germline V gene, CDR1 is SGHTA and CDR2 is FQGNSA. This CDR3 is CASSLRLWRASLRTDTQYF. CDR3 nucleotides: TGTGCCAGCAGCTTGCGTTTGTGGAGGGCCTCTTTGCGCACAGATACGCAGTATTTT.

V usage is TRBV7-9 and J usage is TRBJ2-3, with TRBD2 matching 11 bases. The length of the CDR3 is 15 residues. Per germline, CDR1 SEHNR and CDR2 FQNEAQ (reference sequence). V lost 5 bases and J lost 3; bases outside the gene matches: 4. The CDR3 sequence: CASSKLAGATDTQYF. CDR3 bases: TGTGCCAGCAGCAAACTAGCGGGAGCGACAGATACGCAGTATTTT.